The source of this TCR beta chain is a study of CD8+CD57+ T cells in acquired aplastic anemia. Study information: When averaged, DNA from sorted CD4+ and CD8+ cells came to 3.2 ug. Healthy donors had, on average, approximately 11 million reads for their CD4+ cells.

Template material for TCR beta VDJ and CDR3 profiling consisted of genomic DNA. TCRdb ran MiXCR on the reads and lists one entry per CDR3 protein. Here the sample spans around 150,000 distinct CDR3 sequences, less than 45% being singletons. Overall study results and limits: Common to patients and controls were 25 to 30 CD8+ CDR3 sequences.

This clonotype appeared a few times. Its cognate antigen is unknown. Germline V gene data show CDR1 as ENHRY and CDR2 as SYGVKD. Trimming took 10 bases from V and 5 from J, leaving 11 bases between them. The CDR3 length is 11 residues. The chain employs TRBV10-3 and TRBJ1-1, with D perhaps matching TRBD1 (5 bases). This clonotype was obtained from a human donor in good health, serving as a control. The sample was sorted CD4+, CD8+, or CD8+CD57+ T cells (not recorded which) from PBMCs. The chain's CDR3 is CATSGGTEAFF. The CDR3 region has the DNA TGTGCCACCTCTGGGGGGACTGAAGCTTTCTTT.